This entry lists 24 T cell receptor beta chains sequenced from one sample in a study of OX40 agonist ivuxolimab in advanced cancers. Libraries were prepared by immunoSEQ multiplex PCR; TCRdb keeps only in-frame clonotypes and omits some of them. The sample includes about 90,000 clones, 87% of them seen just once. This material consisted of CD4+ or CD8+ T cells sorted from blood, taken in a trial of the OX40 agonist ivuxolimab. These receptors originate from an adult with an advanced solid tumor such as melanoma, head and neck, liver or kidney cancer.

The rearrangement links TRBV19 to TRBJ1-6, with D maybe TRBD1 (6 bases). Per germline, CDR1 LNHDA and CDR2 SQIVND (reference sequence). V lost 4 bases and J 15 bases, leaving 19 bases between the germline ends. There are 14 residues in the CDR3. CDR3 sequence reads: CASSTQTGGGLLHF. The CDR3 bases are TGTGCCAGTAGTACACAGACAGGCGGCGGTCTCCTCCACTTT. Based on the CDR3 plus reference TRBV19 and TRBJ1-6, the full variable domain is DGGITQSPKYLFRKEGQNVTLSCEQNLNHDAMYWYRQDPGQGLRLIYYSQIVNDFQKGDIAEGYSVSREKKESFPLTVTSAQKNPTAFYLCASSTQTGGGLLHFGNGTRLTVT.

The chain joins TRBV6-4 to TRBJ2-7; 11 bases are a match to TRBD2. V trimming: 6 bases; J trimming: 7 bases; junction bases outside the gene matches: 8. Germline CDR1 and CDR2: MRHNA and SNTAGT. CDR3 length equals 14 residues. In DNA, the CDR3 is TGTGCCAGCAGGGCCCTAGCGGGAGGAGGGGAGCAGTACTTC. The encoded protein is CASRALAGGGEQYF.

The chain carries TRBV6-5 and TRBJ1-1, with 8 bases that match TRBD1. The germline CDR1 and CDR2 sequences are MNHEY and SVGAGI. The CDR3 contains 13 residues. Trimming at V came to 0 bases and at J to 14 bases, leaving 8 bases not matched to a gene. CDR3 coding DNA: TGTGCCAGCAGTTACTCGGATAGTACAGGGGGATTCTTT. It codes for CASSYSDSTGGFF.

This clone was recorded a few times. The chain has TRBV5-1 and TRBJ2-3; 9 bases agree with TRBD2. This CDR3 is 13 amino acids long. Germline values: CDR1 SGHRS, CDR2 YFSETQ. The V segment lost 4 bases and the J segment 5 bases; nucleotides outside the gene matches: 2. As DNA, the CDR3 is TGCGCCAGCAGCATAGCGGGGGAAGATACGCAGTATTTT. Its protein is CASSIAGEDTQYF.

This chain links TRBV11-2 with TRBJ2-5; D unresolved. Germline lookup yields CDR1 SGHAT and CDR2 FQNNGV. The CDR3 extends over 15 amino acids. Between the trimmed V and J ends, which lost 1 base and 5 bases, there was a span of 14 bases. The CDR3 DNA reads TGTGCCAGCAGCTTAGCAGGCATGGTTGCGGAGACCCAGTACTTC. Its translation: CASSLAGMVAETQYF.

The chain couples TRBV6-5 to TRBJ1-2; 7 nucleotides align to TRBD1. This CDR3 is built from 13 residues. Per the germline V gene, CDR1 is MNHEY and CDR2 is SVGAGI. After removal of 5 bases from V and 10 bases from J, the junction contained 10 bases not matched to a gene. The CDR3 protein is CASSAQGTEFYTF. Written as DNA, the CDR3 is TGTGCCAGCAGTGCCCAAGGGACAGAATTCTACACCTTC.

V is TRBV5-5 and J is TRBJ2-5; 7 bases are shared with TRBD2. J gave up 0 bases and V 2 bases, and 1 base lay outside the gene matches. The CDR3 has 14 amino acids. The germline CDR1 and CDR2 sequences are SGHKS and YYEKEE (reference sequence). CDR3 loop: CASSFGTNQETQYF. In nucleotides, the CDR3 is TGTGCCAGCAGCTTTGGGACTAACCAAGAGACCCAGTACTTC.

The chain is built from TRBV21-1 and TRBJ2-7; the table's D call, TRBD1, has no DNA check behind it. TRBV21-1 is noted as a pseudogene. The length of the CDR3 is 16 residues. This chain's CDR3 is CASSKAQGDFIYEQYF. The CDR3 region has the DNA TGTGCCAGCAGCAAGGCGCAGGGTGACTTTATATACGAGCAGTACTTC.

The chain combines TRBV19 with TRBJ1-1; TRBD1 agrees at 7 bases. The J segment lost 0 bases and the V segment lost 3 bases, leaving 4 bases of the junction unmatched. CDR3 length: 15 residues. The germline V gene has CDR1 LNHDA and CDR2 SQIVND (reference sequence). CDR3 loop: CASSMGQNMNTEAFF. Here the CDR3 DNA reads TGTGCCAGTAGTATGGGACAGAACATGAACACTGAAGCTTTCTTT.

The V gene is TRBV5-1, the J gene TRBJ2-5; tentatively, D is TRBD1 (5 bases). V was cut by 3 bases and J by 5 bases, with 11 bases left in between. This CDR3 is 13 amino acids long. From germline, CDR1 is SGHRS and CDR2 YFSETQ. The CDR3 sequence: CASSSDPGETQYF. The CDR3 DNA reads as TGCGCCAGCAGCTCAGACCCAGGGGAGACCCAGTACTTC.

The V and J genes are TRBV27 and TRBJ2-7; 9 nucleotides agree with TRBD1. J lost 5 bases, V lost 2 bases, and 4 bases had no gene match. Germline lookup yields CDR1 MNHEY and CDR2 SMNVEV (reference sequence). The CDR3 runs to 14 residues. This CDR3 is CASSLRRQGDEQYF. The CDR3 coding sequence is TGTGCCAGCAGTTTAAGGAGACAGGGGGACGAGCAGTACTTC.

The chain has TRBV5-1 and TRBJ1-2; TRBD1 aligns across 9 bases. This CDR3 spans 17 amino acids. The J segment lost 4 bases and the V segment lost 2 bases, leaving 12 bases of the junction unmatched. Germline values: CDR1 SGHRS, CDR2 YFSETQ. The DNA for the CDR3 is TGCGCCAGCAGCTTAGGCCTTTTACAGGGGGCTGGCTATGGCTACACCTTC. This sequence encodes CASSLGLLQGAGYGYTF.

The V gene is TRBV9, the J gene TRBJ2-5; 11 nucleotides agree with TRBD2. Unmatched junction bases numbered 4, after V lost 5 bases and J lost 4 bases. The CDR3 is 14 residues long. Germline CDR1 and CDR2: SGDLS and YYNGEE. The CDR3, as DNA: TGTGCCAGCAGTCCTACTAGCGGGAGAGAGACCCAGTACTTC. Its translation: CASSPTSGRETQYF.

The chain couples TRBV19 to TRBJ2-7, with TRBD2 matching over 7 bases. CDR3 length: 14 amino acids. V was pared by 5 bases and J by 2 bases, with 6 bases of the junction left unmatched. Germline values: CDR1 LNHDA, CDR2 SQIVND (reference sequence). The chain's CDR3 is CASSRGGPPYEQYF. The CDR3 nucleotides read TGTGCCAGTAGTCGGGGAGGGCCGCCCTACGAGCAGTACTTC. Combining the CDR3 with reference TRBV19 and TRBJ2-7 gives the whole variable domain DGGITQSPKYLFRKEGQNVTLSCEQNLNHDAMYWYRQDPGQGLRLIYYSQIVNDFQKGDIAEGYSVSREKKESFPLTVTSAQKNPTAFYLCASSRGGPPYEQYFGPGTRLTVT.

V is TRBV28 and J is TRBJ1-4; 8 nucleotides match TRBD1. The CDR3 is made up of 15 amino acids. V dropped 4 bases and J dropped 7; count of bases not matched to a gene: 8. In germline, CDR1 is MDHEN, CDR2 SYDVKM. CDR3 residues: CASSSEAGGGEKLFF. Here the CDR3 DNA reads TGTGCCAGCAGTTCCGAGGCAGGGGGCGGTGAAAAACTGTTTTTT.

The CDR3 DNA reads TGTGCCAGCTCACCCATCGACGGTCCTAACTATGGCTACACCTTC. This codes for CASSPIDGPNYGYTF. The chain is built from TRBV18 and TRBJ1-2; D remains unclear. V gave up 3 bases and J gave up 0 bases, with 11 bases separating them. The germline gives CDR1 KGHSH, CDR2 LQKENI. The CDR3 contains 15 residues. The full variable domain, with the rest looked up from reference TRBV18 and TRBJ1-2, is NAGVMQNPRHLVRRRGQEARLRCSPMKGHSHVYWYRQLPEEGLKFMVYLQKENIIDESGMPKERFSAEFPKEGPSILRIQQVVRGDSAAYFCASSPIDGPNYGYTFGSGTRLTVV.

The CDR3 DNA sequence: TGTGCCTGGAGTGAGGGGCGGGTACCCTACGAGCAGTACTTC. Encoded protein: CAWSEGRVPYEQYF. V is TRBV30 and J is TRBJ2-7; perhaps D is TRBD1 or TRBD2 (5 bases each). The CDR3 totals 14 residues. Per germline, CDR1 GTSNPN and CDR2 SVGIG (reference sequence). Trimming shortened V by 1 base and J by 2 bases, and 12 bases separated the two germline ends. The whole variable domain, remainder taken from reference TRBV30 and TRBJ2-7, is SQTIHQWPATLVQPVGSPLSLECTVEGTSNPNLYWYRQAAGRGLQLLFYSVGIGQISSEVPQNLSASRPQDRQFILSSKKLLLSDSGFYLCAWSEGRVPYEQYFGPGTRLTVT.

The chain uses TRBV7-8 and TRBJ2-7, with D possibly matching TRBD1 (6 bases). This CDR3 spans 13 amino acids. Germline V CDR1 and CDR2: SGHVS, FQNEAQ. V was trimmed by 8 bases and J by 5 bases, leaving 16 bases between them. CDR3 in amino acids: CASRDTRSDEQYF. CDR3 DNA: TGTGCCAGCCGGGACACAAGGTCTGACGAGCAGTACTTC.

The chain uses TRBV28 and TRBJ2-1, with TRBD2 matching over 7 bases. CDR1 and CDR2 from the germline V gene are MDHEN and SYDVKM. Unmatched junction bases numbered 4, after V lost 2 bases and J lost 3 bases. The CDR3 covers 15 residues. The CDR3 loop reads CASSLAGVVYNEQFF. CDR3 coding DNA: TGTGCCAGCAGTTTAGCGGGAGTGGTCTACAATGAGCAGTTCTTC.

This clone was counted once. V and J are TRBV15 and TRBJ1-2; the D gene is possibly TRBD1 (6 bases). This CDR3 is 13 amino acids long. V lost 5 bases, J lost 4 bases, and 11 bases lay in between. Germline V gene sequence: CDR1 LNHNV, CDR2 YYDKDF (reference sequence). The chain's CDR3 is CATSEQGSYGYTF. In DNA form, the CDR3 reads TGTGCCACCAGCGAACAGGGATCCTATGGCTACACCTTC.

The V gene is TRBV27, the J gene TRBJ1-6, with D unclear. Germline CDR1 is MNHEY and CDR2 is SMNVEV (reference sequence). V shed 2 bases and J shed 7 bases, with 9 bases lying between them. The CDR3 consists of 14 residues. The CDR3 is CASSLTQRNSPLHF. The CDR3 DNA is TGTGCCAGCAGTTTAACCCAACGGAATTCACCCCTCCACTTT.

This chain connects TRBV7-3 to TRBJ2-6, with 8 positions matching TRBD1. Germline trimming cut 5 bases from V and 0 bases from J; bases unmatched to any gene: 6. The CDR3 has 17 residues. Germline assignment: CDR1 SGHTA and CDR2 FQGTGA. In DNA, the CDR3 is TGTGCCAGCAGCCCAGGACAGGGACTCTCTGGGGCCAACGTCCTGACTTTC. This codes for CASSPGQGLSGANVLTF.

The chain couples TRBV5-1 to TRBJ2-1, with TRBD2 identical over 7 bases. Trimming at V came to 6 bases and at J to 0 bases, leaving 9 bases not matched to a gene. CDR3 length: 16 residues. Looked up from germline, CDR1 is SGHRS and CDR2 is YFSETQ. DNA of the CDR3: TGCGCCAGCATGCAGGGAGGGGCGAGCTCCTACAATGAGCAGTTCTTC. Amino acid sequence: CASMQGGASSYNEQFF.

This clone was seen more than once but under ten times. The rearrangement links TRBV5-1 to TRBJ1-2; 12 bases are shared with TRBD1. The ends lost 4 bases at V and 7 bases at J; junction bases unmatched: 11. Per germline, CDR1 SGHRS and CDR2 YFSETQ. CDR3 length: 16 amino acids. Written as DNA, the CDR3 is TGCGCCAGCAGCCCAACCGGGACAGGGGGCTGGAGTGGCTACACCTTC. This sequence encodes CASSPTGTGGWSGYTF.